Listed here is a single T cell receptor (beta chain). Looked up from germline, CDR1 is LNHDA and CDR2 is SQIVND (reference sequence). This CDR3 spans 14 amino acids. V lost 5 bases to trimming and J lost 3 bases, with 10 bases between them. TCRdb's table, derived via immunoSEQ multiplex PCR, lists solely in-frame clones and lacks some. The sample holds 30,000 to 45,000 clones; 80% to 90% are singletons and the top ten take roughly 1.8%. The record originates from a study of T cell clonotyping in hematopoietic cell transplantation. This rearrangement joins TRBV19 to TRBJ2-2; D is unresolved. This receptor was obtained from a woman aged 40 to 49 in good health. Some clones in this sample may be carry-over from other donors' samples. The sample taken for sequencing was peripheral blood mononuclear cells. The CDR3 spells CASSVLGYTGELFF. The CDR3 region has the DNA TGTGCCAGTAGTGTCCTTGGGTACACCGGGGAGCTGTTTTTT.